This TCR beta chain came from a study of tumor-infiltrating lymphocytes in localized non-small cell lung cancer. Sequencing used immunoSEQ multiplex PCR; TCRdb keeps in-frame clones, though not all of them. The repertoire holds around 8,900 clones, with 55% to 75% as singletons. The V and J ends lost 6 bases and 4 bases, in that order; junction bases with no gene match: 9. CDR3 size: 14 residues. Germline assignment: CDR1 MNHNS and CDR2 SASEGT. The J gene is TRBJ2-7, the V gene TRBV6-1, with 7 bases matching TRBD1. Sequenced: lung tumor tissue. This TCR came from a human donor with non-small cell lung cancer. Here the CDR3 reads CASRGDREFYEQYF. The CDR3 bases are TGTGCCAGCAGGGGGGACAGAGAATTTTACGAGCAGTACTTC.